The rows below give T cell receptor beta chains drawn from one sample of a study of long-term antiretroviral therapy in people with HIV. Profiling relied on immunoSEQ multiplex PCR, and the TCRdb table lists in-frame clones only, not all of them. The sample lists approximately 18,000 clones; over 75% were seen once. Sample: unsorted PBMCs, taken about 2.1 years before starting antiretroviral therapy. These receptors all stem from a man aged 25-45 years with HIV. The CDR3 runs from the conserved cysteine through the conserved F or W. D genes are given only for firm matches. Where a row states a size, it is once, few, many or the class of an expanded clone; other rows omit it.

TRBD1	TRBV7-9	15	once	TRBJ2-7	CASEQGDRFPYEQYF	TGTGCCAGCGAGCAGGGGGACCGGTTCCCCTACGAGCAGTACTTC
TRBD2	TRBV29-1	13	-	TRBJ2-1	CSVEWLAGIEQFF	TGCAGCGTTGAATGGCTAGCGGGGATTGAGCAGTTCTTC
TRBD1	TRBV2	15	-	TRBJ1-5	CASSPRDRFNQPQHF	TGTGCCAGCAGTCCCCGGGACAGGTTCAATCAGCCCCAGCATTTT
TRBD1	TRBV10-1	15	-	TRBJ2-7	CASSESGTGYYEQYF	TGCGCCAGCAGTGAGTCAGGGACAGGCTACTACGAGCAGTACTTC
-	TRBV6-5	15	-	TRBJ2-5	CASSYLGAEQETQYF	TGTGCCAGCAGTTACTTAGGGGCCGAACAAGAGACCCAGTACTTC
-	TRBV19	16	-	TRBJ1-2	CASRNLQGDGTYGYTF	TGTGCCAGTAGGAATTTGCAAGGGGACGGGACCTATGGCTACACCTTC
-	TRBV11-3	14	-	TRBJ2-5	CASSLGVEGETQYF	TGTGCCAGCAGCTTAGGGGTGGAAGGAGAGACCCAGTACTTC
-	TRBV5-1	15	few	TRBJ2-5	CASGETGRIEETQYF	TGCGCCAGCGGGGAGACAGGACGGATTGAAGAGACCCAGTACTTC
-	TRBV10-3	13	-	TRBJ1-5	CAISDLSNQPQHF	TGTGCCATCAGTGATTTGAGCAATCAGCCCCAGCATTTT
-	TRBV19	15	-	TRBJ1-3	CASSIDRYAGNTIYF	TGTGCCAGTAGTATAGATCGGTACGCTGGAAACACCATATATTTT
TRBD2	TRBV14	13	once	TRBJ2-7	CASSQAIGGEQYF	TGTGCCAGCAGCCAAGCTATCGGGGGGGAGCAGTACTTC
-	TRBV10-2	13	-	TRBJ2-7	CASSESQGTQQYF	TGCGCCAGCAGTGAGTCGCAAGGGACGCAGCAGTACTTC
-	TRBV10-3	13	-	TRBJ2-7	CAISGSGEHEQYF	TGTGCCATCAGTGGTTCTGGGGAGCACGAGCAGTACTTC
-	TRBV29-1	12	-	TRBJ2-5	CSVTGLQETQYF	TGCAGCGTCACCGGCCTCCAAGAGACCCAGTACTTC
-	TRBV7-9	11	few	TRBJ2-1	CASSALDEQFF	TGTGCCAGCAGCGCGCTGGATGAGCAGTTCTTC
TRBD1	TRBV6-1	14	few	TRBJ2-7	CASSGGDRTYEQYF	TGTGCCAGCAGTGGGGGGGACAGGACCTACGAGCAGTACTTC
TRBD1	TRBV6-6	14	-	TRBJ2-3	CASSLGQGRDTQYF	TGTGCCAGCAGCCTAGGACAGGGAAGAGATACGCAGTATTTT
-	TRBV19	15	-	TRBJ1-1	CASSEGGHLNTEAFF	TGTGCCAGTAGTGAGGGGGGACACCTGAACACTGAAGCTTTCTTT
TRBD1	TRBV19	12	-	TRBJ2-7	CASIEDRSEQYF	TGTGCCAGTATCGAGGACAGGTCCGAGCAGTACTTC
-	TRBV10-1	10	-	TRBJ2-7	CAIVTYEQYF	TGCGCCATCGTGACGTACGAGCAGTACTTC
TRBD1	TRBV19	14	few	TRBJ1-1	CASSKGQTNTEAFF	TGTGCCAGTAGTAAGGGACAGACAAACACTGAAGCTTTCTTT
-	TRBV5-4	14	-	TRBJ1-2	CASTPGSPNYGYTF	TGTGCCAGCACCCCCGGGAGCCCAAACTATGGCTACACCTTC
-	TRBV28	13	-	TRBJ2-7	CASLSGASYEQYF	TGTGCCTCCTTATCCGGGGCCTCCTACGAGCAGTACTTC
-	TRBV27	14	-	TRBJ1-4	CASSRQGGLEKLFF	TGTGCCAGCAGTCGTCAGGGAGGGCTCGAAAAACTGTTTTTT
-	TRBV2	15	-	TRBJ2-3	CASSERRGRTDTQYF	TGTGCCAGCAGTGAAAGGCGGGGGCGCACAGATACGCAGTATTTT
-	TRBV12-5	12	-	TRBJ1-2	CASGKGGYGYTF	TGTGCTAGTGGTAAAGGGGGGTATGGCTACACCTTC
TRBD1	TRBV27	15	-	TRBJ1-5	CASRPGTGGNQPQHF	TGTGCCAGCAGACCCGGGACAGGGGGAAATCAGCCCCAGCATTTT
TRBD1	TRBV5-4	15	-	TRBJ2-2	CASSSETGRSGELFF	TGTGCCAGCAGCTCAGAGACAGGGCGCAGCGGGGAGCTGTTTTTT
-	TRBV18	13	-	TRBJ2-5	CASSPGYQETQYF	TGTGCCAGCTCACCAGGCTATCAAGAGACCCAGTACTTC
-	TRBV6-1	14	-	TRBJ1-6	CASSPGGGGSPLHF	TGTGCCAGCAGCCCGGGGGGAGGTGGTTCACCCCTCCACTTT
-	TRBV10-3	12	-	TRBJ2-1	CAISENANEQFF	TGTGCCATCAGTGAGAACGCGAATGAGCAGTTCTTC
-	TRBV18	15	-	TRBJ2-1	CASSPDQSSYNEQFF	TGTGCCAGCTCACCAGATCAAAGCTCCTACAATGAGCAGTTCTTC
TRBD2	TRBV19	18	once	TRBJ2-1	CASSIGLAGGLGGSGQFF	TGTGCCAGTAGTATAGGCCTAGCGGGAGGGCTAGGGGGGAGCGGGCAGTTCTTC
TRBD2	TRBV28	12	-	TRBJ2-5	CASSAPGRAQYF	TGTGCCAGCAGTGCCCCCGGGAGGGCCCAGTACTTC
TRBD1	TRBV18	14	medium-sized	TRBJ2-5	CASSHRDRGETQYF	TGTGCCAGCTCACACCGGGACAGGGGAGAGACCCAGTACTTC
TRBD1	TRBV28	14	-	TRBJ1-2	CASSRDSLGSGYTF	TGTGCCAGCAGTAGGGACAGCCTTGGGAGTGGCTACACCTTC
-	TRBV10-2	13	-	TRBJ1-6	CASSENTNSPLHF	TGCGCCAGCAGTGAGAACACTAATTCACCCCTCCACTTT
-	TRBV6-5	13	-	TRBJ1-2	CASKQLNNYGYTF	TGTGCCAGCAAACAGCTTAATAACTATGGCTACACCTTC
-	TRBV12-5	14	-	TRBJ1-3	CASSEGISGNTIYF	TGTGCTAGTTCGGAGGGTATATCTGGAAACACCATATATTTT
-	TRBV5-5	16	-	TRBJ2-7	CASSRGRMDSSTTQYF	TGTGCCAGCAGCCGGGGACGGATGGATTCATCTACGACGCAGTACTTC
TRBD2	TRBV5-1	15	-	TRBJ2-1	CASSLLAGGHNEQFF	TGCGCCAGCAGCTTACTAGCGGGGGGGCACAATGAGCAGTTCTTC
TRBD1	TRBV12-5	16	-	TRBJ1-1	CASGLDQTGRNTEAFF	TGTGCTAGTGGTTTGGATCAGACAGGGCGGAACACTGAAGCTTTCTTT
-	TRBV29-1	14	-	TRBJ1-1	CSALRATGGTEAFF	TGCAGCGCACTCAGGGCCACGGGGGGCACTGAAGCTTTCTTT
TRBD1	TRBV6-5	14	-	TRBJ2-7	CASRSGTGGTEQYF	TGTGCCAGCAGGTCCGGGACAGGGGGCACCGAGCAGTACTTC
-	TRBV10-3	17	once	TRBJ1-2	CAISESRAGENNYGYTF	TGTGCCATCAGTGAGTCCCGGGCAGGAGAAAATAACTATGGCTACACCTTC
-	TRBV27	14	-	TRBJ2-2	CASSSRLGPGELFF	TGTGCCAGCAGCTCCCGCCTGGGTCCCGGGGAGCTGTTTTTT
-	TRBV7-3	12	few	TRBJ2-7	CASRNRLYEQYF	TGTGCCAGCAGGAACCGTCTTTACGAGCAGTACTTC
TRBD2	TRBV27	15	-	TRBJ2-7	CASSFSGGPSYEQYF	TGTGCCAGCAGCTTCAGCGGGGGTCCCTCCTACGAGCAGTACTTC
-	TRBV5-1	14	-	TRBJ2-5	CASSSDYLQETQYF	TGCGCCAGCAGCTCAGACTACCTCCAAGAGACCCAGTACTTC
-	TRBV9	18	-	TRBJ2-7	CASSVNPHLRRNPYEQYF	TGTGCCAGCAGCGTAAACCCCCACTTGAGAAGGAACCCCTACGAGCAGTACTTC
TRBD1	TRBV7-3	15	-	TRBJ2-5	CASSPGQGSQETQYF	TGTGCCAGCAGCCCGGGACAGGGGAGCCAAGAGACCCAGTACTTC
TRBD2	TRBV28	11	-	TRBJ2-1	CATSGRNEQFF	TGTGCCACCAGCGGGAGAAATGAGCAGTTCTTC
-	TRBV7-3	13	-	TRBJ2-5	CASSTSHEETQYF	TGTGCCAGCAGCACCTCCCACGAGGAGACCCAGTACTTC